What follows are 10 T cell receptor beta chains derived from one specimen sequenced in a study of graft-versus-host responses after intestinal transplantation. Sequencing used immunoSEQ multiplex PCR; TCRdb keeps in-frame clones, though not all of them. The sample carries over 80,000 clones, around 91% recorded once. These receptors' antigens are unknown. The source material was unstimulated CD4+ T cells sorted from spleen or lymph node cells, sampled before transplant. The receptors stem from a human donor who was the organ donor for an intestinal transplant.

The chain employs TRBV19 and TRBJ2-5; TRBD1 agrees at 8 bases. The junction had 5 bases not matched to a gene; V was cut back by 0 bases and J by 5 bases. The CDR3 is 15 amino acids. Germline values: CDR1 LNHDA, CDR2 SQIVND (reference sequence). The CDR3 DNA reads TGTGCCAGTAGTATAGACAGGGGGCGCAGGGAGACCCAGTACTTC. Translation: CASSIDRGRRETQYF.

CDR3 region: CASKHREMSDEQYF. CDR3 bases: TGTGCCAGTAAGCACAGGGAGATGAGTGACGAGCAGTACTTC. V and J are TRBV19 and TRBJ2-7; weak D call: TRBD1 (6 bases). CDR1 is LNHDA, CDR2 SQIVND, per germline (reference sequence). The CDR3 spans 14 residues. V gave up 7 bases and J gave up 5 bases, with 18 bases separating them.

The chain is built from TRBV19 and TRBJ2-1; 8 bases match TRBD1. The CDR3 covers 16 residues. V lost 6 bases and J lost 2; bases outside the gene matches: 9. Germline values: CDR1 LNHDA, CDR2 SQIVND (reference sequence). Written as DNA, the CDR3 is TGTGCCAGTAGCCACTTGGGGGACAGGCCCTACAATGAGCAGTTCTTC. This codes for CASSHLGDRPYNEQFF.

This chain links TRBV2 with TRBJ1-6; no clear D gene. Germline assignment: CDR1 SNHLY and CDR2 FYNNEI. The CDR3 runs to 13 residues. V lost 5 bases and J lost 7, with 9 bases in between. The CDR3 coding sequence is TGTGCCAGCAGTTCCGGGGTAAATTCACCCCTCCACTTT. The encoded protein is CASSSGVNSPLHF.

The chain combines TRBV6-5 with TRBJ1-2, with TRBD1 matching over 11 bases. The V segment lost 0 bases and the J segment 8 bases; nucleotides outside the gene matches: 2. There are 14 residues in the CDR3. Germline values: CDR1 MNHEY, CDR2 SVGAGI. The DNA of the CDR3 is TGTGCCAGCAGTTACTCGGACAGGGGGCGAGGCTACACCTTC. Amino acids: CASSYSDRGRGYTF.

Written as DNA, the CDR3 is TGTGCCAGCAGTCTGATTCCGCACAGGGCCTATAATTCACCCCTCCACTTT. This sequence encodes CASSLIPHRAYNSPLHF. This chain links TRBV7-6 with TRBJ1-6; perhaps TRBD1 as D (6 bases). V lost 6 bases and J 2 bases, leaving 17 bases between the germline ends. The germline CDR1 and CDR2 sequences are SGHVS and FNYEAQ. The length of the CDR3 is 17 residues.

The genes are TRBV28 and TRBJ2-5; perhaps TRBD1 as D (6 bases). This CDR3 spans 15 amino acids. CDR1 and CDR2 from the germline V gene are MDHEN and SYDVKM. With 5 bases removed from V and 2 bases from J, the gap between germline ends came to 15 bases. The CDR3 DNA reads TGTGCCAGCAGTCTCCAGGGACAAACACAAGAGACCCAGTACTTC. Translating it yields CASSLQGQTQETQYF. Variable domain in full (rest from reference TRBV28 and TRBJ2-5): DVKVTQSSRYLVKRTGEKVFLECVQDMDHENMFWYRQDPGLGLRLIYFSYDVKMKEKGDIPEGYSVSREKKERFSLILESASTNQTSMYLCASSLQGQTQETQYFGPGTRLLVL.

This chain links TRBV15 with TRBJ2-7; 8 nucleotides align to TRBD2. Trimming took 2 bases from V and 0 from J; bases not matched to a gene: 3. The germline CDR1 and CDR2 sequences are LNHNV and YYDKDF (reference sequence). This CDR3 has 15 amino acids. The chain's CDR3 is CATSRTSGSSYEQYF. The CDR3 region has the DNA TGTGCCACCAGCAGAACTAGCGGAAGCTCCTACGAGCAGTACTTC.

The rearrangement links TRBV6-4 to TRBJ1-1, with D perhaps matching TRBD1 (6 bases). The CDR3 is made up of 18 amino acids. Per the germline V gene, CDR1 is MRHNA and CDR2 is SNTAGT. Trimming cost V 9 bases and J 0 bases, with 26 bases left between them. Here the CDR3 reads CARKREGVNLLMNTEAFF. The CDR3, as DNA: TGTGCCAGAAAACGAGAGGGGGTGAACCTTCTAATGAACACTGAAGCTTTCTTT.

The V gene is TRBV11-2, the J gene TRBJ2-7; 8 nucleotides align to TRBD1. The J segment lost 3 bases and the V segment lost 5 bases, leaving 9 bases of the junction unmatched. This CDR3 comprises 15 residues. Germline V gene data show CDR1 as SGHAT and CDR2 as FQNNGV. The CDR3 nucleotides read TGTGCCAGCAGCCGATCCCGGACAGGGCTCTACGAGCAGTACTTC. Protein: CASSRSRTGLYEQYF.